These T cell receptor beta chains were read from a single sample in a study of Ad26.COV2.S vaccination and SARS-CoV-2 variants. Profiled with immunoSEQ multiplex PCR; TCRdb holds only in-frame clones, not every one. The sample shows about 480,000 clones, around 88% of them seen only once. The sample consisted of peripheral blood, taken in a trial of Ad26.COV2.S vaccine versus placebo. These receptors were obtained from a person aged 18 to 65 who received the Ad26.COV2.S COVID-19 vaccine or a placebo. Each CDR3 is given with its conserved first and last residue. Each record gives: V gene, clone size, J gene, D gene, CDR3 protein, CDR3 DNA. A D gene is named only where the DNA matches it firmly. Size values are once, few and many counts, or a class for expanded clones, and some rows have none.

V: TRBV27; size: .; J: TRBJ1-3; D: .; CDR3: CASSFQGPGIGNTIYF; DNA: TGTGCCAGCAGTTTCCAGGGACCGGGGATAGGAAACACCATATATTTT
V: TRBV5-5; size: .; J: TRBJ1-5; D: .; CDR3: CASSLDPGQPQHF; DNA: TGTGCCAGCAGCCTAGACCCGGGTCAGCCCCAGCATTTT
V: TRBV25-1; size: .; J: TRBJ1-2; D: .; CDR3: CASSESLVGGYTF; DNA: TGTGCCAGCAGTGAATCCTTGGTTGGGGGCTACACCTTC
V: TRBV5-1; size: .; J: TRBJ1-5; D: .; CDR3: CASRPNADSNQPQHF; DNA: TGCGCCAGCAGACCAAACGCCGACAGCAATCAGCCCCAGCATTTT
V: TRBV19; size: .; J: TRBJ2-3; D: TRBD2; CDR3: CASSTTSGNTQYF; DNA: TGTGCCAGTAGTACGACTAGCGGGAATACGCAGTATTTT
V: TRBV14; size: .; J: TRBJ2-1; D: .; CDR3: CASSQRREFDEQFF; DNA: TGTGCCAGCAGCCAGCGACGGGAGTTCGATGAGCAGTTCTTC
V: TRBV9; size: .; J: TRBJ1-1; D: .; CDR3: CASSVRTVMNTEAFF; DNA: TGTGCCAGCAGCGTCCGGACAGTGATGAACACTGAAGCTTTCTTT
V: TRBV5-6; size: .; J: TRBJ1-1; D: .; CDR3: CASSLALGLGTEAFF; DNA: TGTGCCAGCAGCTTGGCGTTGGGACTGGGCACTGAAGCTTTCTTT
V: TRBV6-5; size: .; J: TRBJ1-5; D: .; CDR3: CASYEGPNQPQHF; DNA: TGTGCCAGCTATGAGGGGCCAAATCAGCCCCAGCATTTT
V: TRBV28; size: .; J: TRBJ2-5; D: .; CDR3: CASSRDVGAGETQYF; DNA: TGTGCCAGCAGCCGCGACGTCGGGGCGGGGGAGACCCAGTACTTC
V: TRBV20-1; size: .; J: TRBJ2-5; D: TRBD2; CDR3: CSASSFPSGSGRETQYF; DNA: TGCAGTGCTAGTTCTTTTCCTAGCGGGAGCGGACGAGAGACCCAGTACTTC
V: TRBV20-1; size: .; J: TRBJ2-5; D: .; CDR3: CSARGAETQYF; DNA: TGCAGTGCTAGAGGCGCAGAGACCCAGTACTTC
V: TRBV28; size: .; J: TRBJ2-1; D: .; CDR3: CASSGVQKATFF; DNA: TGTGCCAGCAGTGGGGTCCAGAAGGCCACCTTCTTC
V: TRBV19; size: .; J: TRBJ2-6; D: TRBD1; CDR3: CASSTGQGRLFGANVLTF; DNA: TGTGCCAGTAGTACGGGACAGGGGCGCCTTTTTGGGGCCAACGTCCTGACTTTC
V: TRBV25-1; size: once; J: TRBJ1-2; D: .; CDR3: CASSESQGWNYGYTF; DNA: TGTGCCAGCAGTGAATCCCAGGGTTGGAACTATGGCTACACCTTC
V: TRBV3-1/TRBV3-2; size: .; J: TRBJ1-6; D: .; CDR3: CASSQGVNSPLHF; DNA: TGTGCCAGCAGCCAGGGCGTAAATTCACCCCTCCACTTT
V: TRBV5-6; size: .; J: TRBJ2-2; D: .; CDR3: CASSPTVNPNTGELFF; DNA: TGTGCCAGCAGCCCAACAGTAAACCCGAACACCGGGGAGCTGTTTTTT
V: TRBV30; size: .; J: TRBJ2-5; D: .; CDR3: CAWSFGGETQYF; DNA: TGTGCCTGGAGCTTCGGTGGAGAGACCCAGTACTTC
V: TRBV6-2/TRBV6-3; size: .; J: TRBJ2-1; D: .; CDR3: CASSPYSSYNEQFF; DNA: TGTGCCAGCAGCCCCTACTCCTCCTACAATGAGCAGTTCTTC
V: TRBV21-1; size: .; J: TRBJ2-7; D: .; CDR3: CASSKEGTSGKRHEQYF; DNA: TGTGCCAGCAGCAAAGAGGGGACTAGCGGGAAGAGGCACGAGCAGTACTTC
V: TRBV19; size: .; J: TRBJ1-2; D: .; CDR3: CASAGLSNYGYTF; DNA: TGTGCCAGTGCGGGACTTTCTAACTATGGCTACACCTTC
V: TRBV30; size: .; J: TRBJ1-4; D: TRBD1; CDR3: CAWSVRLPGGEKLFF; DNA: TGTGCCTGGAGTGTACGCCTGCCAGGGGGGGAAAAACTGTTTTTT
V: TRBV5-1; size: .; J: TRBJ2-5; D: .; CDR3: CASSFSQGGETQYF; DNA: TGCGCCAGCAGCTTTTCACAGGGTGGGGAGACCCAGTACTTC
V: TRBV5-6; size: once; J: TRBJ2-1; D: TRBD2; CDR3: CASSLLADSYNEQFF; DNA: TGTGCCAGCAGCTTACTAGCGGACTCCTACAATGAGCAGTTCTTC
V: TRBV7-3; size: .; J: TRBJ2-3; D: .; CDR3: CASSPGPTRDTQYF; DNA: TGTGCCAGCAGCCCTGGTCCCACAAGGGATACGCAGTATTTT
V: TRBV6-5; size: once; J: TRBJ2-1; D: TRBD2; CDR3: CASSLTSGTSGEQFF; DNA: TGTGCCAGCAGTCTTACTTCCGGGACTAGTGGTGAGCAGTTCTTC
V: TRBV29-1; size: .; J: TRBJ2-3; D: TRBD2; CDR3: CTVASGTDTQYF; DNA: TGCACCGTCGCTAGCGGGACAGATACGCAGTATTTT
V: TRBV30; size: .; J: TRBJ1-5; D: .; CDR3: CAWSVVANQPQHF; DNA: TGTGCCTGGAGTGTAGTAGCCAATCAGCCCCAGCATTTT
V: TRBV30; size: .; J: TRBJ1-1; D: TRBD1; CDR3: CAWDRGGDTEAFF; DNA: TGTGCCTGGGACAGGGGGGGGGACACTGAAGCTTTCTTT
V: TRBV28; size: .; J: TRBJ1-5; D: .; CDR3: CASSPWEGTQHF; DNA: TGTGCCAGCAGCCCCTGGGAGGGAACCCAGCATTTT
V: TRBV11-2; size: .; J: TRBJ2-1; D: TRBD2; CDR3: CASSLGGGANNEQFF; DNA: TGTGCCAGCAGCTTAGGCGGGGGGGCTAACAATGAGCAGTTCTTC
V: TRBV18; size: .; J: TRBJ1-5; D: .; CDR3: CASSPGAGNQPQHF; DNA: TGTGCCAGCTCACCAGGGGCCGGCAATCAGCCCCAGCATTTT
V: TRBV21-1; size: .; J: TRBJ1-1; D: .; CDR3: CASSKSRCSNTEAFF; DNA: TGTGCCAGCAGCAAAAGCAGGTGCTCGAACACTGAAGCTTTCTTT
V: TRBV30; size: .; J: TRBJ2-1; D: .; CDR3: CAWRALSSYNEQFF; DNA: TGTGCCTGGAGGGCCCTGAGCTCCTACAATGAGCAGTTCTTC
V: TRBV2; size: .; J: TRBJ1-1; D: .; CDR3: CASKESGRNTEAFF; DNA: TGTGCCAGCAAGGAATCCGGTCGGAACACTGAAGCTTTCTTT
V: TRBV4-3; size: .; J: TRBJ2-5; D: .; CDR3: CASSQESWRETQYF; DNA: TGCGCCAGCAGCCAAGAATCGTGGAGGGAGACCCAGTACTTC
V: TRBV28; size: .; J: TRBJ2-7; D: TRBD1; CDR3: CASSQGASEQYF; DNA: TGTGCCAGCTCACAGGGGGCTAGCGAGCAGTACTTC
V: TRBV6-1; size: .; J: TRBJ1-5; D: .; CDR3: CASSEAQAARNQPQHF; DNA: TGTGCCAGCAGTGAAGCGCAGGCAGCCCGCAATCAGCCCCAGCATTTT
V: TRBV6-2/TRBV6-3; size: .; J: TRBJ2-7; D: .; CDR3: CASSSLYEQYF; DNA: TGTGCCAGCAGTTCTCTCTACGAGCAGTACTTC
V: TRBV7-9; size: .; J: TRBJ2-6; D: .; CDR3: CASSSWVSGANVLTF; DNA: TGTGCCAGCAGTTCTTGGGTATCTGGGGCCAACGTCCTGACTTTC
V: TRBV4-3; size: .; J: TRBJ2-7; D: .; CDR3: CASSQDAGVDYEQYF; DNA: TGCGCCAGCAGCCAAGACGCAGGGGTGGACTACGAGCAGTACTTC
V: TRBV11-2; size: .; J: TRBJ2-4; D: .; CDR3: CASSLTGGGNIQYF; DNA: TGTGCCAGCAGCTTAACGGGTGGGGGGAACATTCAGTACTTC